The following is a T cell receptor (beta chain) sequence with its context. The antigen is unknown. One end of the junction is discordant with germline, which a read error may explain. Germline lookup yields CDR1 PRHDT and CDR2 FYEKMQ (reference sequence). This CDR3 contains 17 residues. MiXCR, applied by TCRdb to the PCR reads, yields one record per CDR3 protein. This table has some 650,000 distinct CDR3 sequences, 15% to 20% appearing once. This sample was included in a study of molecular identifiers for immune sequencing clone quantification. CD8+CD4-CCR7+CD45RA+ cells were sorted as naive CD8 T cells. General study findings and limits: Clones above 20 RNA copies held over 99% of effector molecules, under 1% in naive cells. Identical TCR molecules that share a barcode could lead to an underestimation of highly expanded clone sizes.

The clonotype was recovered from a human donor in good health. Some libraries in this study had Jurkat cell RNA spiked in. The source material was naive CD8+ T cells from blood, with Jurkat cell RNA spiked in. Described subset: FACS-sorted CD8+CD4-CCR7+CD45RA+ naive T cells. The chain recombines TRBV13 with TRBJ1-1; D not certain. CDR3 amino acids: CASSLGAAITANIEAFF. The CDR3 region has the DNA TGTGCCAGCAGCTTAGGGGCAGCCATTACAGCAAACATTGAAGCTTTCTTT.